The T cell receptor (beta chain) under discussion was sequenced for a study of blood T cells in healthy people across ages. Study-wide findings and caveats: Donor CMV infection status was unknown, possibly confounding age-related changes in expanded clonotypes.

V dropped 0 bases and J dropped 2 bases, with 10 bases sitting between them. Germline loops: CDR1 DFQATT, CDR2 SNEGSKA (reference sequence). The CDR3 is 14 amino acids. A note on this clonotype: What it recognizes is unknown.

With a J-beta primer mix and a sample-barcoded 5' primer, a second PCR ran about 7 to 12 cycles. MiXCR was run by TCRdb on the 5' RACE reads, yielding one entry per CDR3 protein. Of roughly 1,300,000 distinct CDR3 sequences listed, approximately 63% are singletons. V usage is TRBV20-1 and J usage is TRBJ2-5; D ambiguous. The sample consisted of blood. The sequence was collected from a young man in good health. The CDR3 here is CSARDSGSQETQYF. The CDR3 DNA is TGCAGTGCTAGAGATAGTGGCAGTCAAGAGACCCAGTACTTC.